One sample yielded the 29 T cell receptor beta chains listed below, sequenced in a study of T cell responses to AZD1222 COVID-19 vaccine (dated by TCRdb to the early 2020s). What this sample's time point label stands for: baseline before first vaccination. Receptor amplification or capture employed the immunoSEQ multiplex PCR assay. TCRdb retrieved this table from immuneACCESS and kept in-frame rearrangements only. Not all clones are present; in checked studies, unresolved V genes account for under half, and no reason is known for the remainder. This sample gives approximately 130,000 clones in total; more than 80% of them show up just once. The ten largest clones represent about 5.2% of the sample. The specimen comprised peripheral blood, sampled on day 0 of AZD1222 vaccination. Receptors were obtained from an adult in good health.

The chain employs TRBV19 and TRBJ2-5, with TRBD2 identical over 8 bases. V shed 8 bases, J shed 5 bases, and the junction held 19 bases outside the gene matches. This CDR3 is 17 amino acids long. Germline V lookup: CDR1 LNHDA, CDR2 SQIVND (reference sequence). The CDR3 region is CASSYFWSGSRVETQYF. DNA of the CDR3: TGTGCCAGTTCCTACTTCTGGAGCGGGAGTCGGGTTGAGACCCAGTACTTC.

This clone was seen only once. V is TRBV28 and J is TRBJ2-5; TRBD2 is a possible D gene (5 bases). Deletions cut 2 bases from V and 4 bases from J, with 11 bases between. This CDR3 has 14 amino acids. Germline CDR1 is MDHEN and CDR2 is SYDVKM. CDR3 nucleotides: TGTGCCAGCAGTTTAGTCGGAGGCCGAGAGACCCAGTACTTC. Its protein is CASSLVGGRETQYF.

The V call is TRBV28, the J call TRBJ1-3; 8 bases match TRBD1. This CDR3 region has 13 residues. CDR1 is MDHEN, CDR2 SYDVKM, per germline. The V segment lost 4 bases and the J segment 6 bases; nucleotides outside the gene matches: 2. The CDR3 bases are TGTGCCAGCAGTTCGGGACAGGCAAACACCATATATTTT. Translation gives CASSSGQANTIYF.

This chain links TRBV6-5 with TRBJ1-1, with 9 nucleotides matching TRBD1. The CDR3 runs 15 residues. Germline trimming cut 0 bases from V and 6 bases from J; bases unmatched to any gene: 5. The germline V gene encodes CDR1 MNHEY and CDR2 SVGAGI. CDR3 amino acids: CASSYSPDRGAEAFF. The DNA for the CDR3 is TGTGCCAGCAGTTACTCTCCTGACAGGGGGGCTGAAGCTTTCTTT.

The CDR3 coding sequence is TGTGCCAGTACATACTGGGCCTCGAACACCGGGGAGCTGTTTTTT. Its translation: CASTYWASNTGELFF. The rearrangement uses TRBV28 and TRBJ2-2; D uncertain. The CDR3 is made up of 15 amino acids. Trimming removed 9 bases at V and 0 bases at J, with 14 bases between. Germline CDR1 and CDR2: MDHEN and SYDVKM.

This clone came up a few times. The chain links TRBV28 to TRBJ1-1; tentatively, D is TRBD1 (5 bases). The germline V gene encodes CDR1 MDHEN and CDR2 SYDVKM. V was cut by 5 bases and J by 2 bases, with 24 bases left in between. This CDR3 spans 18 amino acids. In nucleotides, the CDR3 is TGTGCCAGCAGTCCTTTTGATCCCTCGGGACGGAAAAACACTGAAGCTTTCTTT. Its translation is CASSPFDPSGRKNTEAFF.

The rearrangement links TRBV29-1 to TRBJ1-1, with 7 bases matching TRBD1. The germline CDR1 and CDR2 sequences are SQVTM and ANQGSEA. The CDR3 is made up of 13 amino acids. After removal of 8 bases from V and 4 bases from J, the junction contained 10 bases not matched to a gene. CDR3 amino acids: CSSRAAGGTEAFF. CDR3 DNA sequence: TGCAGCTCGCGAGCCGCAGGGGGCACTGAAGCTTTCTTT.

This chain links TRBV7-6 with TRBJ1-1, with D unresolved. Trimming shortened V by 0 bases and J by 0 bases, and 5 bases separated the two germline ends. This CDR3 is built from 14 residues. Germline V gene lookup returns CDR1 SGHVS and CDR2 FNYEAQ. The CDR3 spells CASSLASLNTEAFF. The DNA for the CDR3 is TGTGCCAGCAGCTTAGCTTCTTTGAACACTGAAGCTTTCTTT.

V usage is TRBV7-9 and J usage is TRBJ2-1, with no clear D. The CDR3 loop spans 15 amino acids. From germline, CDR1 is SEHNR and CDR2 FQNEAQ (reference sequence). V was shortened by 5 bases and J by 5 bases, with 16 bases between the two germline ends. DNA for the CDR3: TGTGCCAGCAGCCCGCCCTTGGGCTCAGACAATGAGCAGTTCTTC. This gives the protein CASSPPLGSDNEQFF. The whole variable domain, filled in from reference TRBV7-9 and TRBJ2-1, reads DTGVSQNPRHKITKRGQNVTFRCDPISEHNRLYWYRQTLGQGPEFLTYFQNEAQLEKSRLLSDRFSAERPKGSFSTLEIQRTEQGDSAMYLCASSPPLGSDNEQFFGPGTRLTVL.

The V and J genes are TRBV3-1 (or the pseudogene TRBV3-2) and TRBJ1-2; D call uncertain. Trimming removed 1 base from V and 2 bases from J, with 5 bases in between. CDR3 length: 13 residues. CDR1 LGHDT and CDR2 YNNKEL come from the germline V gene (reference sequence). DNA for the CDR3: TGTGCCAGCAGCCAAGTACAGAACTATGGCTACACCTTC. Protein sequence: CASSQVQNYGYTF.

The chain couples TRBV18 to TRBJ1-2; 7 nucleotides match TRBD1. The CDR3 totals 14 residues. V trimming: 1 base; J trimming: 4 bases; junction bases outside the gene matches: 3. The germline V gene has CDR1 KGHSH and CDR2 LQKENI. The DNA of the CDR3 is TGTGCCAGCTCACCACTCGCAGGGGGCTATGGCTACACCTTC. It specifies CASSPLAGGYGYTF.

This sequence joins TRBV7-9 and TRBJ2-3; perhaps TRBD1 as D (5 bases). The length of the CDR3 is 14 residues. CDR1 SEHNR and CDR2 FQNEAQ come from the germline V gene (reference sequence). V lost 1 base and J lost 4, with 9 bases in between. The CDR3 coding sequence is TGTGCCAGCAGCTTAGAGGGCAGGGCAGATACGCAGTATTTT. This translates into CASSLEGRADTQYF.

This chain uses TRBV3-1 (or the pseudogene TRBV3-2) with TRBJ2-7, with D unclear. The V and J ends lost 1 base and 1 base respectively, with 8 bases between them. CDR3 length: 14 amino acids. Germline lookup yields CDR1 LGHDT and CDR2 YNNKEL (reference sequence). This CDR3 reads CASSQVWGSYEQYF. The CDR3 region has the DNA TGTGCCAGCAGCCAAGTATGGGGTTCCTACGAGCAGTACTTC.

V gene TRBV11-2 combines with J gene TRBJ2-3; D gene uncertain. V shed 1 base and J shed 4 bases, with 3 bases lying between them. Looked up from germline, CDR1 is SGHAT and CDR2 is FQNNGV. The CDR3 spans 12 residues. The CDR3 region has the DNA TGTGCCAGCAGCTTAGTTGCAGATACGCAGTATTTT. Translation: CASSLVADTQYF. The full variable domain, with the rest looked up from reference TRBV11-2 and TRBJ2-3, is EAGVAQSPRYKIIEKRQSVAFWCNPISGHATLYWYQQILGQGPKLLIQFQNNGVVDDSQLPKDRFSAERLKGVDSTLKIQPAKLEDSAVYLCASSLVADTQYFGPGTRLTVL.

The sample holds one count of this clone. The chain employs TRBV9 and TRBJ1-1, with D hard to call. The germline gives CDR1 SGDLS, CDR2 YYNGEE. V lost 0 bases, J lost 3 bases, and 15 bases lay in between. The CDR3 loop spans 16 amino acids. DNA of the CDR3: TGTGCCAGCAGCGTAGGCGGCCGGGCGGATTACACTGAAGCTTTCTTT. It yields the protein CASSVGGRADYTEAFF.

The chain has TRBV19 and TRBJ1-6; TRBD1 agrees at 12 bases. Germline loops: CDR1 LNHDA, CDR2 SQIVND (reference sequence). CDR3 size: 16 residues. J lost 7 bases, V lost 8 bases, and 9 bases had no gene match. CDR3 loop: CASAWGQGAQNSPLHF. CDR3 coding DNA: TGTGCCAGTGCCTGGGGACAGGGGGCGCAGAATTCACCCCTCCACTTT. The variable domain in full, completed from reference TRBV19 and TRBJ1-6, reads DGGITQSPKYLFRKEGQNVTLSCEQNLNHDAMYWYRQDPGQGLRLIYYSQIVNDFQKGDIAEGYSVSREKKESFPLTVTSAQKNPTAFYLCASAWGQGAQNSPLHFGNGTRLTVT.

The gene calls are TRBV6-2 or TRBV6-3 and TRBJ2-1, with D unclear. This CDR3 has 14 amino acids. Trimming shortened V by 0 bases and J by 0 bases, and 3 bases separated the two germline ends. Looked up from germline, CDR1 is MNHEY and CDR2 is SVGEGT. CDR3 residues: CASSYSSSYNEQFF. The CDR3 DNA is TGTGCCAGCAGTTACTCTAGCTCCTACAATGAGCAGTTCTTC.

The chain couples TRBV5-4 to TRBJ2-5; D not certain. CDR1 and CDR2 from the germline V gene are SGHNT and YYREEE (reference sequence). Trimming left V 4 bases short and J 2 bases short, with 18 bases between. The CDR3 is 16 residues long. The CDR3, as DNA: TGTGCCAGCAGCCCACTGGTGGGGATCGGGCAAGAGACCCAGTACTTC. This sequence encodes CASSPLVGIGQETQYF. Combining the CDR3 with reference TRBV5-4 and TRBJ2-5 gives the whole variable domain ETGVTQSPTHLIKTRGQQVTLRCSSQSGHNTVSWYQQALGQGPQFIFQYYREEENGRGNFPPRFSGLQFPNYSSELNVNALELDDSALYLCASSPLVGIGQETQYFGPGTRLLVL.

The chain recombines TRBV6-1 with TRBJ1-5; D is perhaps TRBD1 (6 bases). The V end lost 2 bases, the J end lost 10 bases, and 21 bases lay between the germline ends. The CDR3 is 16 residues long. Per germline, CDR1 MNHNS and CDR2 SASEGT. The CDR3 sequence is CASSEYGSRTVFPQHF. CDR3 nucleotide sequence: TGTGCCAGCAGTGAATATGGTAGTCGGACAGTCTTTCCCCAGCATTTT.

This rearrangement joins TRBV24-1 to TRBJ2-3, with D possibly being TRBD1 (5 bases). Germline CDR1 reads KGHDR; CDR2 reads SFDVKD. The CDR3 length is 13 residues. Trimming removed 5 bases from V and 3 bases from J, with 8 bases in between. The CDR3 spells CATSVAGTDTQYF. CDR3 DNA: TGTGCCACCAGTGTGGCAGGGACAGATACGCAGTATTTT.

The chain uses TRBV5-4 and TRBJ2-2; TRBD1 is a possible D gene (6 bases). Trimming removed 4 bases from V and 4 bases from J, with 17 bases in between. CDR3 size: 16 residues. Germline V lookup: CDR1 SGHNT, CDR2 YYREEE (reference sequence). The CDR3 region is CASSLQTGTSTGELFF. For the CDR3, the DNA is TGTGCCAGCAGCCTACAGACAGGTACTTCCACCGGGGAGCTGTTTTTT.

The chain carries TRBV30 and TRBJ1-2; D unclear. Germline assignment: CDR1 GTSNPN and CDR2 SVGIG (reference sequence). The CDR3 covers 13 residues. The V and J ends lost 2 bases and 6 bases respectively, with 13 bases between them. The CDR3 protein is CAWSKGWGNGYTF. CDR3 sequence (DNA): TGTGCCTGGAGTAAGGGTTGGGGTAATGGCTACACCTTC.

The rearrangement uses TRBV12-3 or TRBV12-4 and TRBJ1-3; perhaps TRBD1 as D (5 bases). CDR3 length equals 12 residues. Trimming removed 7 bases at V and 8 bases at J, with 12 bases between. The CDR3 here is CASKIGGYTIYF. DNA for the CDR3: TGTGCCAGCAAAATTGGGGGTTACACCATATATTTT.

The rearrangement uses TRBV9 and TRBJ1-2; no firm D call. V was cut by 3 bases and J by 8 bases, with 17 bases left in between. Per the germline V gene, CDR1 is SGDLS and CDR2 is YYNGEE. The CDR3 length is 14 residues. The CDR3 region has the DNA TGTGCCAGCAGCGCCCCGGGAGGGTGGGGAGGCTACACCTTC. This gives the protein CASSAPGGWGGYTF.

The CDR3 DNA reads TGTGCCAGCTCAGTTGTACAGGGGGACACTGAAGCTTTCTTT. Encoded protein: CASSVVQGDTEAFF. V and J are TRBV18 and TRBJ1-1, with 8 bases matching TRBD1. Germline-derived CDR1 and CDR2 are KGHSH and LQKENI. The CDR3 totals 14 residues. J gave up 3 bases and V 5 bases, and 5 bases lay outside the gene matches.

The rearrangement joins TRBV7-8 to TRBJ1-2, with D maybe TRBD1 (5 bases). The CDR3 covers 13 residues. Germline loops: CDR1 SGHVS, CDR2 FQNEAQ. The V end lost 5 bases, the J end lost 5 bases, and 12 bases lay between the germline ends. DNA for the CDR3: TGTGCCAGCAGCCCCCCGGGGCCATATGGCTACACCTTC. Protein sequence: CASSPPGPYGYTF.

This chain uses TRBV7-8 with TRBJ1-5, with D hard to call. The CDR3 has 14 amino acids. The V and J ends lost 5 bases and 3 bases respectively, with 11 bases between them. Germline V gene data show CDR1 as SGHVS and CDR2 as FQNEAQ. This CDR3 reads CASSPTTVNQPQHF. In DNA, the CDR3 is TGTGCCAGCAGCCCGACTACGGTCAATCAGCCCCAGCATTTT.

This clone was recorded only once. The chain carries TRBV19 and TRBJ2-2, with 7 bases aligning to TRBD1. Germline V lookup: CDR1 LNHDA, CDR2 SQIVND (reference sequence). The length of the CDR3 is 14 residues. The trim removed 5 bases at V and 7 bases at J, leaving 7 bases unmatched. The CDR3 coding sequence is TGTGCCAGTAGTGTTACAGGGGACCACGGGGAGCTGTTTTTT. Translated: CASSVTGDHGELFF. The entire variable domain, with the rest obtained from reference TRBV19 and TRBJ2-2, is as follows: DGGITQSPKYLFRKEGQNVTLSCEQNLNHDAMYWYRQDPGQGLRLIYYSQIVNDFQKGDIAEGYSVSREKKESFPLTVTSAQKNPTAFYLCASSVTGDHGELFFGEGSRLTVL.

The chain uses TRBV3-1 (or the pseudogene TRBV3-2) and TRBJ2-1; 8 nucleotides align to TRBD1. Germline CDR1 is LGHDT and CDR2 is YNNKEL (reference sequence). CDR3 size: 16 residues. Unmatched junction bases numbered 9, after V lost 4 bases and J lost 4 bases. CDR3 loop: CASSPRGRGNYNEQFF. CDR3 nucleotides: TGTGCCAGCAGCCCCAGGGGGCGGGGAAATTACAATGAGCAGTTCTTC.